This is a list of T cell receptor beta chains from one sample in a study of control samples from healthy donors and cancer patients. Profiled with immunoSEQ multiplex PCR; TCRdb holds only in-frame clones, not every one. The sample carries 400,000 to 500,000 clones, approximately 92% recorded once. Sequencing was done on a sample of PBMCs. Every receptor here comes from a middle-aged man with head and neck cancer. The CDR3 runs from the conserved cysteine through the conserved F or W. D genes are given only for firm matches. Clone size is given for some rows only: seen once, a few or many times, or a class if the clone is expanded.

clone_size,d_call,v_call,j_call,cdr3_nt,cdr3_aa
-,-,TRBV5-1,TRBJ2-1,TGCGCCAGCAGCCGGGACATCTCAAGCTCCTACAATGAGCAGTTCTTC,CASSRDISSSYNEQFF
-,-,TRBV19,TRBJ2-6,TGTGCCAGTTGTTCTGACTCTGGGGCCAACGTCCTGACTTTC,CASCSDSGANVLTF
once,-,TRBV19,TRBJ2-3,TGTGCCAGTAAGGAGACAGGCGACACAGATACGCAGTATTTT,CASKETGDTDTQYF
-,-,TRBV19,TRBJ1-6,TGTGCCAGTAGTATGGGAGGGAACTATAATTCACCCCTCCACTTT,CASSMGGNYNSPLHF
-,-,TRBV6-5,TRBJ1-2,TGTGCCAGCAGTTACGGGCAGCCGAACTATGGCTACACCTTC,CASSYGQPNYGYTF
-,-,TRBV7-9,TRBJ1-2,TGTGCCAGCAGCCAGACGGGGACTAACTATGGCTACACCTTC,CASSQTGTNYGYTF
-,-,TRBV19,TRBJ2-5,TGTGCCAGTAGTATTTTATCAGGGGAAGAGACCCAGTACTTC,CASSILSGEETQYF
-,-,TRBV9,TRBJ2-7,TGTGCCAGGTGGCATTGGGGCGCGGAGGCCTACGAGCAGTACTTC,CARWHWGAEAYEQYF
-,TRBD1,TRBV29-1,TRBJ1-5,TGCAGCGTTTCTCAGGGGGAAGGTCAGCCCCAGCATTTT,CSVSQGEGQPQHF
-,-,TRBV15,TRBJ2-1,TGTGCCACCAGCGGAACCGGGACACAGGCGTACAATGAGCAGTTCTTC,CATSGTGTQAYNEQFF
-,-,TRBV18,TRBJ2-1,TGTGCCAGCTCACCACCACGTCAGGGCAACAATGAGCAGTTCTTC,CASSPPRQGNNEQFF
once,-,TRBV28,TRBJ1-6,TGTGCCAGCAGTTCGAACAGGGAAGGTAATTCACCCCTCCACTTT,CASSSNREGNSPLHF